The 15 T cell receptor beta chains below come from one sample, sequenced in a study of PD-L1 blockade in urothelial cancer. Here immunoSEQ multiplex PCR was the method, and the copy in TCRdb shows in-frame clones only, minus some. The data hold under 55,000 clones, with 82% observed a single time. Time point described: peripheral blood 6 weeks after treatment start. The sequencing here drew on PBMCs, taken around atezolizumab (anti-PD-L1) treatment. The receptors shown here come from a man aged 55-75 years with urothelial cancer.

The chain combines TRBV5-4 with TRBJ2-1, with 11 nucleotides matching TRBD2. With V trimmed by 7 bases and J by 8 bases, 14 bases remained unmatched. Germline loops: CDR1 SGHNT, CDR2 YYREEE (reference sequence). The CDR3 totals 16 residues. CDR3 DNA: TGTGCCAGCGGGGCCCCCGGTAGCGGGGGGGCGTATGAGCAGTTCTTC. This codes for CASGAPGSGGAYEQFF.

The chain joins TRBV2 to TRBJ1-5, with a tentative D call TRBD1 (6 bases). In germline, CDR1 is SNHLY, CDR2 FYNNEI. V was clipped by 6 bases and J by 6 bases, with 15 bases between them. The length of the CDR3 is 14 residues. For the CDR3, the DNA is TGTGCCAGCAGGCGGCCAGGGGTTCCTCAGCCCCAGCATTTT. Its translation: CASRRPGVPQPQHF. Drawing the rest from reference TRBV2 and TRBJ1-5, the complete variable domain is EPEVTQTPSHQVTQMGQEVILRCVPISNHLYFYWYRQILGQKVEFLVSFYNNEISEKSEIFDDQFSVERPDGSNFTLKIRSTKLEDSAMYFCASRRPGVPQPQHFGDGTRLSIL.

V and J are TRBV6-1 and TRBJ2-2; TRBD1 aligns across 8 bases. The J segment lost 4 bases and the V segment lost 3 bases, leaving 4 bases of the junction unmatched. Germline CDR1 MNHNS, CDR2 SASEGT. The CDR3 sequence is 15 residues long. In DNA form, the CDR3 reads TGTGCCAGCAGTGAGGACAGGGTGGGCACCGGGGAGCTGTTTTTT. Its protein product is CASSEDRVGTGELFF.

The chain is built from TRBV5-1 and TRBJ1-5; D gene ambiguous. This CDR3 is built from 13 residues. V was clipped by 4 bases and J by 5 bases, with 10 bases between them. Germline CDR1 SGHRS, CDR2 YFSETQ. The CDR3 DNA reads as TGCGCCAGCAGCACGGACGGGGATCAGCCCCAGCATTTT. Amino acid sequence: CASSTDGDQPQHF.

The chain employs TRBV6-5 and TRBJ1-1, with no clear D. CDR1 is MNHEY, CDR2 SVGAGI, per germline. The CDR3 consists of 14 residues. V dropped 4 bases and J dropped 0 bases, with 9 bases sitting between them. CDR3 region: CASSFGEVNTEAFF. The CDR3 DNA is TGTGCCAGCAGTTTCGGGGAGGTGAACACTGAAGCTTTCTTT.

This clone was observed a single time. The CDR3 sequence: CASSFPGGKNTEAFF. CDR3 bases: TGTGCCAGCAGCTTTCCAGGGGGCAAGAACACTGAAGCTTTCTTT. The V and J genes are TRBV5-4 and TRBJ1-1, with 8 bases matching TRBD1. The V gene's germline CDR1 is SGHNT and CDR2 YYREEE (reference sequence). The CDR3 has 15 amino acids. J gave up 1 base and V 2 bases, and 4 bases lay outside the gene matches.

In its sample, this clone was seen once. V gene TRBV5-6 combines with J gene TRBJ1-1; TRBD1 matches at 10 bases. Trimming removed 6 bases from V and 6 bases from J; junction bases left unmatched: 8. CDR3 size: 14 residues. Germline CDR1 SGHDT, CDR2 YYEEEE. Written as DNA, the CDR3 is TGTGCCAGCACCCTGACAGGGGGCGTTTCTGAAGCTTTCTTT. Protein: CASTLTGGVSEAFF.

The chain combines TRBV27 with TRBJ1-2; D is perhaps TRBD1 (5 bases). V was trimmed by 6 bases and J by 6 bases, leaving 14 bases between them. The V gene's germline CDR1 is MNHEY and CDR2 SMNVEV (reference sequence). The CDR3 is 13 residues long. The CDR3 nucleotides are TGTGCCAGCAGCACAATAACAGGAAATGGCTACACCTTC. As protein: CASSTITGNGYTF.

The chain carries TRBV28 and TRBJ1-4, with 7 bases identical to TRBD1. There are 15 residues in the CDR3. The trim removed 6 bases at V and 0 bases at J, leaving 4 bases unmatched. Germline V gene data show CDR1 as MDHEN and CDR2 as SYDVKM. The CDR3 DNA reads as TGTGCCAGCAGGTTACAGGGGACAACTAATGAAAAACTGTTTTTT. Its protein is CASRLQGTTNEKLFF.

The V and J genes are TRBV4-3 and TRBJ1-2; TRBD1 might be the D (5 bases). Germline assignment: CDR1 LGHNA and CDR2 YSLEER. The germline V and J ends were trimmed by 2 bases and 8 bases, with 15 bases remaining between them. This CDR3 spans 14 amino acids. The CDR3 sequence is CASSQTDSAGGYTF. In nucleotides, the CDR3 is TGCGCCAGCAGCCAAACCGACAGCGCTGGAGGCTACACCTTC.

The chain has TRBV28 and TRBJ2-5; 10 bases are a match to TRBD1. This CDR3 comprises 16 residues. Germline CDR1 MDHEN, CDR2 SYDVKM. V lost 6 bases to trimming and J lost 1 base; unmatched junction nucleotides: 8. CDR3 DNA sequence: TGTGCCAGCAGCCCCCTCGGGACAGGGGCCCAAGAGACCCAGTACTTC. Translating gives CASSPLGTGAQETQYF.

The V and J genes are TRBV5-1 and TRBJ2-5; weak D call: TRBD1 (6 bases). This CDR3 region has 14 residues. Germline values: CDR1 SGHRS, CDR2 YFSETQ. V was pared by 4 bases and J by 5 bases, with 15 bases between. The CDR3 loop is CASSLNRVRETQYF. The CDR3 DNA reads TGCGCCAGCAGCCTGAACAGGGTTCGGGAGACCCAGTACTTC. Using reference TRBV5-1 and TRBJ2-5 for the parts outside the CDR3, the full variable domain is KAGVTQTPRYLIKTRGQQVTLSCSPISGHRSVSWYQQTPGQGLQFLFEYFSETQRNKGNFPGRFSGRQFSNSRSEMNVSTLELGDSALYLCASSLNRVRETQYFGPGTRLLVL.

The V gene is TRBV19, the J gene TRBJ2-7; a possible D gene is TRBD1 (6 bases). Deletions cut 3 bases from V and 0 bases from J, with 12 bases between. Per germline, CDR1 LNHDA and CDR2 SQIVND (reference sequence). This CDR3 contains 15 residues. The CDR3 DNA follows: TGTGCCAGTAGTATTGGGGGCGGAAACTCCTACGAGCAGTACTTC. Translated: CASSIGGGNSYEQYF.

V usage is TRBV28 and J usage is TRBJ2-2, with 11 bases identical to TRBD2. The CDR3 is made up of 16 amino acids. Germline values: CDR1 MDHEN, CDR2 SYDVKM. V lost 6 bases to trimming and J lost 2 bases; unmatched junction nucleotides: 5. CDR3 DNA sequence: TGTGCCAGCAGCCCACTAGCGGGGGTAAACACCGGGGAGCTGTTTTTT. As protein: CASSPLAGVNTGELFF.

The J gene is TRBJ2-7, the V gene TRBV19, with 9 bases that match TRBD1. Germline CDR1 reads LNHDA; CDR2 reads SQIVND (reference sequence). The J segment lost 3 bases and the V segment lost 6 bases, leaving 6 bases of the junction unmatched. The CDR3 is 14 amino acids. DNA of the CDR3: TGTGCCAGTAGATCGGGACAGGGTTTCTACGAGCAGTACTTC. It specifies CASRSGQGFYEQYF.